These 20 T cell receptor beta chains share one sample of origin, sequenced in a study of monozygotic twins with cystic fibrosis. The table came from immunoSEQ multiplex PCR; TCRdb's copy has only in-frame clones and leaves some out. The sample has 30,000 to 45,000 clones, 84% seen once. The material sequenced was blood. Receptors originate from a girl aged 2 to 10 with cystic fibrosis.

The gene calls are TRBV5-6 and TRBJ2-2, with D perhaps TRBD1 (5 bases). This CDR3 spans 15 amino acids. The germline V and J ends were trimmed by 2 bases and 6 bases, with 14 bases remaining between them. Looked up from germline, CDR1 is SGHDT and CDR2 is YYEEEE. CDR3 region: CASSLYGASPGELFF. The CDR3, as DNA: TGTGCCAGCAGCTTATATGGGGCTTCTCCCGGGGAGCTGTTTTTT.

This chain links TRBV5-1 with TRBJ2-3; the match to TRBD2 covers 13 bases. V was clipped by 4 bases and J by 3 bases; unmatched bases: 5. There are 16 residues in the CDR3. Germline values: CDR1 SGHRS, CDR2 YFSETQ. CDR3 loop: CASSPGLAGATDTQYF. CDR3 sequence (DNA): TGCGCCAGCAGCCCCGGACTAGCGGGGGCTACAGATACGCAGTATTTT.

The genes are TRBV6-6 and TRBJ1-1; D uncertain. The CDR3 consists of 12 residues. The ends were cut back, 2 bases at V and 10 bases at J, with 11 bases in the middle. Germline V lookup: CDR1 MNHNY, CDR2 SVGAGI (reference sequence). The CDR3 loop reads CASSYVNSLAFF. Here the CDR3 DNA reads TGTGCCAGCAGTTACGTCAACTCCCTAGCTTTCTTT.

This clone has just a few counts. The chain joins TRBV2 to TRBJ1-1, with D hard to call. The CDR3 covers 13 residues. Germline CDR1 reads SNHLY; CDR2 reads FYNNEI. V was trimmed by 4 bases and J by 0 bases, leaving 6 bases between them. CDR3 sequence reads: CASSGVMNTEAFF. The CDR3 coding sequence is TGTGCCAGCAGTGGGGTAATGAACACTGAAGCTTTCTTT.

The gene calls are TRBV5-1 and TRBJ1-2; 7 bases are a match to TRBD1. The CDR3 is made up of 15 amino acids. J gave up 6 bases and V 4 bases, and 12 bases lay outside the gene matches. CDR1 SGHRS and CDR2 YFSETQ come from the germline V gene. CDR3 residues: CASSLQGFAGDGYTF. The CDR3 DNA is TGCGCCAGCAGCCTACAGGGGTTTGCAGGGGATGGCTACACCTTC.

The chain joins TRBV9 to TRBJ2-1, with D possibly TRBD1 on 5 matching bases. The CDR3 consists of 14 residues. Germline V gene sequence: CDR1 SGDLS, CDR2 YYNGEE. V was trimmed by 3 bases and J by 4 bases, leaving 11 bases between them. CDR3 amino acids: CASSARQFYNEQFF. The CDR3 nucleotides are TGTGCCAGCAGCGCCAGACAGTTTTACAATGAGCAGTTCTTC.

V is TRBV7-9 and J is TRBJ1-4; possibly TRBD1 for D (6 bases). CDR3 length equals 13 residues. Deletions cut 8 bases from V and 4 bases from J, with 11 bases between. CDR1 is SEHNR and CDR2 is FQNEAQ in the germline V gene (reference sequence). CDR3 residues: CASSGQNNEKLFF. DNA of the CDR3: TGTGCCAGCTCGGGACAAAATAATGAAAAACTGTTTTTT.

The chain uses TRBV27 and TRBJ2-3; TRBD1 agrees at 7 bases. V gave up 4 bases and J gave up 1 base; unmatched junction bases: 2. From germline, CDR1 is MNHEY and CDR2 SMNVEV (reference sequence). CDR3 length: 14 amino acids. Written as DNA, the CDR3 is TGTGCCAGCAGTTCCACAGGGGGCACAGATACGCAGTATTTT. Amino acids: CASSSTGGTDTQYF.

This clone was seen a handful of times. V gene TRBV7-3 combines with J gene TRBJ1-6; 11 positions match TRBD1. With 5 bases clipped from V and 7 bases from J, the junction kept 4 bases outside the gene matches. Germline CDR1 and CDR2: SGHTA and FQGTGA. The CDR3 has 15 amino acids. CDR3 DNA: TGTGCCAGCAGCACCCGGGACAGGGGGAATTCACCCCTCCACTTT. Translation: CASSTRDRGNSPLHF.

V gene TRBV5-1 combines with J gene TRBJ2-7; the D gene is possibly TRBD1 (5 bases). The CDR3 extends over 13 amino acids. Trimming took 2 bases from V and 2 from J, leaving 8 bases between them. Germline V gene lookup returns CDR1 SGHRS and CDR2 YFSETQ. The CDR3 loop reads CASSFDSPYEQYF. The CDR3 nucleotides read TGCGCCAGCAGCTTCGACAGTCCCTACGAGCAGTACTTC. The full variable domain, completed using reference TRBV5-1 and TRBJ2-7, is KAGVTQTPRYLIKTRGQQVTLSCSPISGHRSVSWYQQTPGQGLQFLFEYFSETQRNKGNFPGRFSGRQFSNSRSEMNVSTLELGDSALYLCASSFDSPYEQYFGPGTRLTVT.

The chain is built from TRBV5-4 and TRBJ2-7, with 7 bases identical to TRBD1. The germline V gene has CDR1 SGHNT and CDR2 YYREEE (reference sequence). Germline trimming cut 3 bases from V and 1 base from J; bases unmatched to any gene: 4. The CDR3 has 14 residues. The CDR3 is CASSSPGQSYEQYF. CDR3 sequence (DNA): TGTGCCAGCAGCTCCCCGGGACAGTCCTACGAGCAGTACTTC.

The rearrangement joins TRBV5-1 to TRBJ2-3; 12 nucleotides agree with TRBD2. CDR3 length equals 15 residues. Germline loops: CDR1 SGHRS, CDR2 YFSETQ. V was clipped by 5 bases and J by 6 bases; unmatched bases: 7. CDR3 nucleotides: TGCGCCAGCAGGACTAGCGGGGGACCCGATGATACGCAGTATTTT. This gives the protein CASRTSGGPDDTQYF.

This chain uses TRBV6-5 with TRBJ1-5; D is unclear. Trimming took 6 bases from V and 5 from J, leaving 17 bases between them. This CDR3 region has 15 residues. CDR1 is MNHEY, CDR2 SVGAGI, per germline. This CDR3 is CASRVSAGSDQPQHF. CDR3 nucleotide sequence: TGTGCCAGCAGGGTTTCAGCTGGGAGCGATCAGCCCCAGCATTTT.

The V gene is TRBV19, the J gene TRBJ1-5, with 8 bases identical to TRBD1. Per the germline V gene, CDR1 is LNHDA and CDR2 is SQIVND (reference sequence). The J segment lost 3 bases and the V segment lost 1 base, leaving 5 bases of the junction unmatched. This CDR3 is 16 amino acids long. The CDR3 here is CASSIGRGQVNQPQHF. The CDR3 region has the DNA TGTGCCAGTAGTATAGGCCGGGGACAGGTCAATCAGCCCCAGCATTTT.

The V and J genes are TRBV25-1 and TRBJ1-1, with no clear D. This CDR3 has 14 residues. Between the trimmed V and J ends, which lost 6 bases and 1 base, there was a span of 12 bases. The germline V gene has CDR1 MGHDK and CDR2 SYGVNS. CDR3 DNA sequence: TGTGCCAGCAGGCCCCGCGGTCCGAACACTGAAGCTTTCTTT. As protein: CASRPRGPNTEAFF.

The genes are TRBV5-4 and TRBJ2-7; weak D call: TRBD1 (6 bases). V lost 2 bases, J lost 6 bases, and 12 bases lay in between. The germline gives CDR1 SGHNT, CDR2 YYREEE (reference sequence). The CDR3 runs to 13 residues. As DNA, the CDR3 is TGTGCCAGCAGCTTAATGGACAGCCGCGAGCAGTACTTC. Protein: CASSLMDSREQYF. Based on the CDR3 plus reference TRBV5-4 and TRBJ2-7, the full variable domain is ETGVTQSPTHLIKTRGQQVTLRCSSQSGHNTVSWYQQALGQGPQFIFQYYREEENGRGNFPPRFSGLQFPNYSSELNVNALELDDSALYLCASSLMDSREQYFGPGTRLTVT.

The count of this clone is one. The V gene is TRBV6-1, the J gene TRBJ2-7; either TRBD1 or TRBD2 may fit D (5 bases each). The V end was cut by 4 bases, the J end by 7 bases, with 14 bases between. CDR1 is MNHNS, CDR2 SASEGT, per germline. There are 13 residues in the CDR3. The CDR3 reads CASSAMQRGEQYF. CDR3 nucleotide sequence: TGTGCCAGCAGTGCCATGCAGAGGGGTGAGCAGTACTTC.

The V and J genes are TRBV7-9 and TRBJ2-2; tentatively, D is TRBD1 (5 bases). Trimming removed 4 bases at V and 3 bases at J, with 21 bases between. Germline-derived CDR1 and CDR2 are SEHNR and FQNEAQ (reference sequence). There are 18 residues in the CDR3. DNA for the CDR3: TGTGCCAGCAGCTGGACGGGCAGGGCGTGGAAGGACACCGGGGAGCTGTTTTTT. Translated, it gives CASSWTGRAWKDTGELFF.

The chain combines TRBV5-5 with TRBJ2-3; D is uncertain. CDR3 length equals 15 residues. Germline V gene sequence: CDR1 SGHKS, CDR2 YYEKEE (reference sequence). V lost 0 bases to trimming and J lost 2 bases, with 10 bases between them. This chain's CDR3 is CASSLGAGSTDTQYF. CDR3 DNA sequence: TGTGCCAGCAGCTTGGGGGCAGGATCCACAGATACGCAGTATTTT.

This clone turned up a few times. The chain carries TRBV29-1 and TRBJ1-1; D remains unclear. The CDR3 consists of 12 residues. V shed 5 bases and J shed 2 bases, with 9 bases lying between them. Germline-derived CDR1 and CDR2 are SQVTM and ANQGSEA. CDR3 DNA sequence: TGCAGCGTTCTGCGGGGAAACACTGAAGCTTTCTTT. Amino acid sequence: CSVLRGNTEAFF.